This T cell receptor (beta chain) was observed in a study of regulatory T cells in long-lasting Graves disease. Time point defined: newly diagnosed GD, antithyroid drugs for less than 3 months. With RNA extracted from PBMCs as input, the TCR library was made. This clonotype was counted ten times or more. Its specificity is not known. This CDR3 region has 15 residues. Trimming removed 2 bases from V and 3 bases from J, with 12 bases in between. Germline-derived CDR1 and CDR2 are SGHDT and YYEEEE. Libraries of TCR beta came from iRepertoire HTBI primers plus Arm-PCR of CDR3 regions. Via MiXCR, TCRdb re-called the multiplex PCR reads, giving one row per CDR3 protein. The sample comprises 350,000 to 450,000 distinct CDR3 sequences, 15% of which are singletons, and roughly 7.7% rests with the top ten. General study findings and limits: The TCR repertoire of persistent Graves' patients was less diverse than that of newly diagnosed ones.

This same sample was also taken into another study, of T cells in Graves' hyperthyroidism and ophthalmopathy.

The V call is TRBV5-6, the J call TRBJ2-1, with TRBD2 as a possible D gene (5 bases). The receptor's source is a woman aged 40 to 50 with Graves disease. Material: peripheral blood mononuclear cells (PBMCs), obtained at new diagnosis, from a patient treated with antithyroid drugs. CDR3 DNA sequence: TGTGCCAGCAGCTTTCTGAGCGGCCGCTACAATGAGCAGTTCTTC. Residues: CASSFLSGRYNEQFF. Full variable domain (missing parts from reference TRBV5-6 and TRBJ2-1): DAGVTQSPTHLIKTRGQQVTLRCSPKSGHDTVSWYQQALGQGPQFIFQYYEEEERQRGNFPDRFSGHQFPNYSSELNVNALLLGDSALYLCASSFLSGRYNEQFFGPGTRLTVL.